The 21 T cell receptor beta chains reported below all come from one sample, sequenced in a study of T-cell memory formation after mild COVID-19. TCRdb ran MiXCR on the 5' RACE reads and lists one entry per CDR3 protein. The data hold under 700,000 distinct CDR3 sequences, with around 21% observed a single time. Sequences were obtained from PBMCs or a T cell subset sorted from them (not recorded which). These receptors originate from an adult woman who had mild COVID-19 (a few samples of this study predate the infection). Cell type and time point are not known.

This clonotype has a count of ten or more. V and J are TRBV10-2 and TRBJ1-2; 10 bases align to TRBD1. The V and J ends lost 4 bases and 4 bases, in that order; junction bases with no gene match: 6. Germline V gene sequence: CDR1 WSHSY, CDR2 SAAADI. The CDR3 length is 15 residues. CDR3 DNA sequence: TGCGCCAGCAGTGCAGACAGGGGGCGAGGCTATGGCTACACCTTC. Protein sequence: CASSADRGRGYGYTF.

In this sample, this clonotype turned up a few times. This chain joins TRBV7-2 and TRBJ1-2; D may be TRBD1 (5 bases). Germline CDR1 reads SGHTA; CDR2 reads FQGNSA. The CDR3 is made up of 15 amino acids. Trimming cost V 5 bases and J 0 bases, with 13 bases left between them. Here the CDR3 DNA reads TGTGCCAGCAGCCGCGAGACAGCCTCTAACTATGGCTACACCTTC. It yields the protein CASSRETASNYGYTF.

This clonotype occurred a few times. V gene TRBV7-2 combines with J gene TRBJ2-5, with a weak D call TRBD2 (7 bases). V shed 5 bases and J shed 3 bases, with 25 bases lying between them. This CDR3 has 18 amino acids. The germline V gene encodes CDR1 SGHTA and CDR2 FQGNSA. CDR3 DNA: TGTGCCAGCAGCCCCCGAAGGGGGAGGGCCAGTTTGGAAGAGACCCAGTACTTC. As protein: CASSPRRGRASLEETQYF.

In this sample, this clonotype turned up many times. The chain recombines TRBV5-1 with TRBJ1-1; D is ambiguous. CDR3 length: 13 amino acids. Germline CDR1 reads SGHRS; CDR2 reads YFSETQ. Trimming left V 3 bases short and J 0 bases short, with 6 bases between. CDR3 in DNA: TGCGCCAGCAGCTCAGACCTGAACACTGAAGCTTTCTTT. Amino acid sequence: CASSSDLNTEAFF.

The rearrangement uses TRBV12-3 or TRBV12-4 and TRBJ2-3; a possible D gene is TRBD2 (7 bases). The CDR3 runs 12 residues. Trimming left V 6 bases short and J 6 bases short, with 10 bases between. The CDR3 sequence is CASRGGRDTQYF. The DNA of the CDR3 is TGTGCCAGCAGGGGGGGGCGGGATACGCAGTATTTT.

This clonotype occurred a few times. V usage is TRBV11-2 and J usage is TRBJ1-1; tentative D call: TRBD1 (5 bases). The V end was cut by 3 bases, the J end by 4 bases, with 15 bases between. The CDR3 consists of 15 residues. Germline V gene data show CDR1 as SGHAT and CDR2 as FQNNGV. This CDR3 reads CASSLTTMQGTEAFF. DNA of the CDR3: TGTGCCAGCAGCTTGACCACTATGCAGGGCACTGAAGCTTTCTTT.

J is TRBJ2-7 and V is TRBV12-3 or TRBV12-4; 7 nucleotides agree with TRBD1. The CDR3 length is 14 residues. The junction had 2 bases not matched to a gene; V was cut back by 0 bases and J by 3 bases. The DNA of the CDR3 is TGTGCCAGCAGTTTAGCCCCAGGGGGCTACGAGCAGTACTTC. This codes for CASSLAPGGYEQYF.

This sequence joins TRBV7-2 and TRBJ1-2; D is undetermined. Between the trimmed V and J ends, which lost 1 base and 5 bases, there was a span of 8 bases. Germline assignment: CDR1 SGHTA and CDR2 FQGNSA. The CDR3 has 13 amino acids. In DNA, the CDR3 is TGTGCCAGCAGCTTAGGGGGAACATATGGCTACACCTTC. Residues: CASSLGGTYGYTF.

This clonotype has at least ten counts. The chain is built from TRBV7-3 and TRBJ2-1; 7 nucleotides align to TRBD1. The germline gives CDR1 SGHTA, CDR2 FQGTGA. The CDR3 runs 18 residues. V was clipped by 4 bases and J by 5 bases; unmatched bases: 17. This chain's CDR3 is CASSSLLSDRKFNNEQFF. The CDR3 DNA follows: TGTGCCAGCAGCTCCCTCTTATCGGACAGGAAATTTAACAATGAGCAGTTCTTC.

This clonotype occurred many times. The chain carries TRBV5-1 and TRBJ1-2, with TRBD1 matching 9 bases. The CDR3 is 16 residues long. V trimming: 0 bases; J trimming: 4 bases; junction bases outside the gene matches: 7. Germline loops: CDR1 SGHRS, CDR2 YFSETQ. The CDR3 nucleotides are TGCGCCAGCAGCTTGGAGGCACAGGGGGCTCTCTATGGCTACACCTTC. Translating it yields CASSLEAQGALYGYTF.

This clonotype was found many times. The V and J genes are TRBV29-1 and TRBJ2-1; D unresolved. The V gene lost 4 bases and the J gene lost 1 base, with 8 bases spanning the gap. This CDR3 has 13 residues. CDR1 is SQVTM and CDR2 is ANQGSEA in the germline V gene. The CDR3 bases are TGCAGCGTTGGCGGCGGTTCCTACAATGAGCAGTTCTTC. This codes for CSVGGGSYNEQFF.

The chain employs TRBV7-2 and TRBJ1-1; TRBD1 matches 7 bases. V was clipped by 4 bases and J by 6 bases; unmatched bases: 2. Germline V gene sequence: CDR1 SGHTA, CDR2 FQGNSA. The CDR3 loop spans 12 amino acids. The CDR3 DNA reads TGTGCCAGCAGCTCCAGGGGGGCTGAAGCTTTCTTT. It yields the protein CASSSRGAEAFF. Filled out from reference TRBV7-2 and TRBJ1-1, the complete variable domain reads GAGVSQSPSNKVTEKGKDVELRCDPISGHTALYWYRQSLGQGLEFLIYFQGNSAPDKSGLPSDRFSAERTGGSVSTLTIQRTQQEDSAVYLCASSSRGAEAFFGQGTRLTVV.

This clonotype came up a few times. The rearrangement links TRBV7-3 to TRBJ2-7; D possibly corresponds to TRBD2 (5 bases). CDR3 size: 18 residues. Germline CDR1 reads SGHTA; CDR2 reads FQGTGA. Between the trimmed V and J ends, which lost 4 bases and 2 bases, there was a span of 24 bases. DNA for the CDR3: TGTGCCAGCAGCTCCTTTCTCCACTGCGGGCCTGAGGCCTACGAGCAGTACTTC. Protein: CASSSFLHCGPEAYEQYF.

This clonotype was counted only a few times. CDR3 sequence (DNA): TGTGCCAGCAGCCCCCACGGGAAGGGGAGCACAGATACGCAGTATTTT. Protein: CASSPHGKGSTDTQYF. The J gene is TRBJ2-3, the V gene TRBV3-1; D may match TRBD1 or TRBD2 (5 bases each). CDR3 length: 16 amino acids. Between the trimmed V and J ends, which lost 4 bases and 0 bases, there was a span of 14 bases. CDR1 is LGHDT and CDR2 is YNNKEL in the germline V gene (reference sequence).

The chain recombines TRBV15 with TRBJ2-7; 8 positions match TRBD2. In germline, CDR1 is LNHNV, CDR2 YYDKDF (reference sequence). The CDR3 loop spans 14 amino acids. Germline trimming cut 3 bases from V and 3 bases from J; bases unmatched to any gene: 4. CDR3 amino acids: CATSSREGLYEQYF. The CDR3 nucleotides read TGTGCCACCAGCAGCCGGGAGGGCCTCTACGAGCAGTACTTC.

This chain uses TRBV6-2 or TRBV6-3 with TRBJ2-2; 7 bases fit TRBD2. The V segment lost 2 bases and the J segment 5 bases; nucleotides outside the gene matches: 8. Germline V gives CDR1 MNHEY, CDR2 SVGEGT. The CDR3 totals 16 residues. The CDR3 region is CASSYEGREGTGELFF. CDR3 bases: TGTGCCAGCAGTTACGAGGGCAGGGAGGGAACCGGGGAGCTGTTTTTT.

The genes are TRBV6-5 and TRBJ1-2; the match to TRBD1 covers 8 bases. V lost 4 bases, J lost 6 bases, and 7 bases stayed unmatched. The CDR3 has 14 amino acids. The germline gives CDR1 MNHEY, CDR2 SVGAGI. For the CDR3, the DNA is TGTGCCAGCAGTTCGTACGGACAGGGCGATGGCTACACCTTC. Residues: CASSSYGQGDGYTF.

This clonotype was seen a handful of times. The DNA for the CDR3 is TGTGCCAGCAGCGTAGACGATCCTCAAGAGACCCAGTACTTC. The encoded protein is CASSVDDPQETQYF. J is TRBJ2-5 and V is TRBV9, with no clear D. Trimming cost V 0 bases and J 2 bases, with 8 bases left between them. This CDR3 is built from 14 residues. Germline V gene sequence: CDR1 SGDLS, CDR2 YYNGEE.

The chain carries TRBV5-1 and TRBJ2-1; no clear D. The V end lost 0 bases, the J end lost 5 bases, and 9 bases lay between the germline ends. CDR1 SGHRS and CDR2 YFSETQ come from the germline V gene. There are 14 residues in the CDR3. DNA of the CDR3: TGCGCCAGCAGCTTGGATATGGCAAACAATGAGCAGTTCTTC. It specifies CASSLDMANNEQFF.

The genes are TRBV29-1 and TRBJ1-2; 7 bases align to TRBD1. Trimming took 6 bases from V and 1 from J; bases not matched to a gene: 2. The V gene's germline CDR1 is SQVTM and CDR2 ANQGSEA. The CDR3 is 12 amino acids. The CDR3 DNA is TGCAGCGTGACAGGGCATAACTATGGCTACACCTTC. It codes for CSVTGHNYGYTF.

The chain recombines TRBV6-2 or TRBV6-3 with TRBJ1-1; D remains unclear. The length of the CDR3 is 14 residues. Germline CDR1 is MNHEY and CDR2 is SVGEGT. The V end lost 6 bases, the J end lost 0 bases, and 11 bases lay between the germline ends. The CDR3 is CASSLITLNTEAFF. The CDR3 region has the DNA TGTGCCAGCAGCTTAATAACATTGAACACTGAAGCTTTCTTT.